These T cell receptor beta chains were read from a single sample in a study of T cell responses to AZD1222 COVID-19 vaccine. The protocol was immunoSEQ multiplex PCR, while the TCRdb copy is restricted to in-frame clones and leaves out a portion. The sample carries over 140,000 clones, more than 90% recorded once. This specimen consisted of peripheral blood, obtained on day 0 of AZD1222 vaccination. These receptors were obtained from an adult in good health. Both conserved end residues are part of each CDR3. Fields, in order: J gene, V gene, clone size, D gene, CDR3 protein, CDR3 DNA. The D gene is left open where the match is weak. Size values are once, few and many counts, or a class for expanded clones, and some rows have none.

TRBJ1-2	TRBV15	few	NA	CATSSISVGGYTF	TGTGCCACCAGCAGTATTAGCGTCGGGGGCTACACCTTC
TRBJ1-4	TRBV28	NA	TRBD1	CASCSGGLGSTNEKLFF	TGTGCCAGCTGCTCAGGGGGCTTGGGCTCAACTAATGAAAAACTGTTTTTT
TRBJ2-2	TRBV4-1	NA	TRBD1	CASSPDRAGELFF	TGCGCCAGCAGCCCCGACAGGGCCGGGGAGCTGTTTTTT
TRBJ2-7	TRBV11-3	NA	NA	CASSLGGSGPLEQYF	TGTGCCAGCAGCTTAGGAGGTTCAGGCCCCCTCGAGCAGTACTTC
TRBJ2-7	TRBV6-5	NA	NA	CASSLQGGEQYF	TGTGCCAGCAGTTTACAGGGGGGGGAGCAGTACTTC
TRBJ1-3	TRBV6-5	NA	NA	CASSYGFTIYF	TGTGCCAGCAGTTACGGGTTTACCATATATTTT
TRBJ1-1	TRBV2	NA	TRBD1	CASSERGGVTEAFF	TGTGCCAGCAGTGAGAGAGGGGGCGTTACTGAAGCTTTCTTT
TRBJ1-2	TRBV19	once	NA	CASSRGGANYGYTF	TGTGCCAGTAGTCGGGGGGGCGCTAACTATGGCTACACCTTC
TRBJ1-4	TRBV29-1	NA	TRBD1	CSVASGGRSEKLFF	TGCAGCGTCGCCTCAGGGGGGCGGTCTGAAAAACTGTTTTTT
TRBJ1-2	TRBV18	NA	TRBD1	CASSPFPGQGRGYTF	TGTGCCAGCTCACCTTTCCCGGGACAGGGAAGGGGCTACACCTTC
TRBJ1-5	TRBV28	once	TRBD1	CASSPTGARGAQHF	TGTGCCAGCAGTCCGACAGGGGCACGCGGAGCCCAGCATTTT
TRBJ1-4	TRBV7-2	NA	TRBD1	CASSQRPGTASNEKLFF	TGTGCCAGCAGCCAGCGACCCGGGACAGCCAGTAATGAAAAACTGTTTTTT
TRBJ2-7	TRBV10-3	NA	TRBD2	CAINKREGPYEQYF	TGTGCCATCAATAAAAGGGAGGGCCCCTACGAGCAGTACTTC
TRBJ2-3	TRBV28	NA	TRBD2	CASGTSGTFLDTQYF	TGTGCCAGCGGAACTAGCGGCACGTTTCTAGATACGCAGTATTTT
TRBJ1-3	TRBV5-1	NA	NA	CASWDGISGNTIYF	TGCGCCAGCTGGGACGGGATCTCTGGAAACACCATATATTTT
TRBJ1-1	TRBV28	NA	NA	CASSRGGLNTEAFF	TGTGCCAGCAGCCGGGGGGGGCTGAACACTGAAGCTTTCTTT
TRBJ1-2	TRBV27	once	NA	CASSRDGPNNYGYTF	TGTGCCAGCAGCCGGGACGGACCGAATAACTATGGCTACACCTTC
TRBJ2-1	TRBV6-5	NA	NA	CASGASGYNEQFF	TGTGCCAGCGGGGCAAGCGGCTACAATGAGCAGTTCTTC
TRBJ2-7	TRBV2	NA	TRBD2	CAIEAPSGYYYEQYF	TGTGCCATCGAAGCCCCTAGCGGGTATTACTACGAGCAGTACTTC
TRBJ2-7	TRBV4-2	few	TRBD2	CASSLASGVTYEQYF	TGTGCCAGCAGCTTGGCTAGCGGGGTGACCTACGAGCAGTACTTC
TRBJ2-5	TRBV7-8	NA	TRBD2	CASSLGTSGGFEETQYF	TGTGCCAGCAGCTTGGGGACTAGCGGGGGGTTTGAAGAGACCCAGTACTTC
TRBJ1-3	TRBV27	NA	TRBD1	CASSFSGQGGNGNTIYF	TGTGCCAGCAGTTTTTCGGGACAGGGTGGAAATGGAAACACCATATATTTT
TRBJ2-7	TRBV11-3	NA	NA	CAGSPYPGATYEQYF	TGTGCCGGCAGCCCTTACCCAGGGGCAACCTACGAGCAGTACTTC
TRBJ2-7	TRBV7-9	NA	TRBD1	CASSLERQGPSYEQYF	TGTGCCAGCAGCTTAGAGAGACAGGGTCCCTCCTACGAGCAGTACTTC
TRBJ2-1	TRBV18	NA	NA	CASSPGEGLGFNEQFF	TGTGCCAGCTCACCAGGAGAGGGACTGGGGTTCAATGAGCAGTTCTTC
TRBJ1-2	TRBV27	NA	TRBD1	CASRTSNRGAVGYTF	TGTGCCAGCAGGACCTCAAACAGGGGTGCGGTCGGCTACACCTTC
TRBJ2-4	TRBV4-1	NA	NA	CASSQEGEAKNIQYF	TGCGCCAGCAGCCAAGAAGGGGAGGCCAAAAACATTCAGTACTTC
TRBJ1-5	TRBV18	NA	NA	CASSLRDDRPRQPQHF	TGTGCCAGCTCACTCAGGGACGACCGGCCACGGCAGCCCCAGCATTTT
TRBJ2-1	TRBV19	few	NA	CASSRQGPYNEQFF	TGTGCCAGTAGTCGCCAGGGGCCCTACAATGAGCAGTTCTTC
TRBJ1-6	TRBV5-1	NA	NA	CASSHGTIPNSPLHF	TGCGCCAGCAGCCATGGGACAATTCCAAATTCACCCCTCCACTTT
TRBJ1-3	TRBV3-1/TRBV3-2	once	NA	CASTSLAGQLSGNTIYF	TGTGCCAGCACCTCACTGGCGGGACAACTCTCTGGAAACACCATATATTTT
TRBJ2-3	TRBV11-2	once	TRBD2	CASSPRGAGARADTQYF	TGTGCCAGCAGCCCACGAGGGGCGGGAGCTAGGGCAGATACGCAGTATTTT
TRBJ2-3	TRBV2	NA	TRBD2	CASYAGAGVGTDTQYF	TGTGCCAGTTACGCGGGCGCGGGAGTTGGTACAGATACGCAGTATTTT
TRBJ1-5	TRBV7-2	few	TRBD1	CASSLYGQGAQPQHF	TGTGCCAGCAGCTTATACGGACAGGGGGCTCAGCCCCAGCATTTT
TRBJ1-4	TRBV13	NA	NA	CASSYRPGHRNEKLFF	TGTGCCAGCAGCTACCGCCCGGGACACAGGAATGAAAAACTGTTTTTT
TRBJ2-5	TRBV7-2	NA	NA	CASSLDPQGNQETQYF	TGTGCCAGCAGCTTAGACCCCCAGGGGAACCAAGAGACCCAGTACTTC
TRBJ1-2	TRBV7-9	NA	NA	CASSLVGGYTF	TGTGCCAGCAGCTTAGTTGGTGGCTACACCTTC
TRBJ1-6	TRBV5-5	once	NA	CASSSAGVSSYNSPLHF	TGTGCCAGCAGCTCCGCGGGAGTCAGCTCCTATAATTCACCCCTCCACTTT
TRBJ1-6	TRBV11-2	once	NA	CASSFGQNYNSPLHF	TGTGCCAGCAGCTTCGGACAAAACTATAATTCACCCCTCCACTTT
TRBJ1-1	TRBV11-2	NA	TRBD1	CASSKRGQGAGDTEAFF	TGTGCCAGCAGCAAAAGGGGACAGGGGGCCGGGGACACTGAAGCTTTCTTT
TRBJ2-3	TRBV2	NA	NA	CASSVSGVYDTQYF	TGTGCCAGCAGTGTGTCAGGGGTTTATGATACGCAGTATTTT
TRBJ1-1	TRBV5-1	NA	NA	CASSLNTEAFF	TGCGCCAGCAGCCTCAACACTGAAGCTTTCTTT
TRBJ2-1	TRBV7-9	NA	NA	CASSLVGRADNEQFF	TGTGCCAGCAGCTTAGTCGGGAGAGCCGATAATGAGCAGTTCTTC